This entry lists 6 T cell receptor beta chains sequenced from one sample in a study of molecular identifiers for immune sequencing clone quantification. TCRdb reanalysed the PCR reads using MiXCR and keeps one entry per CDR3 protein. The sample consists of some 580,000 distinct CDR3 sequences, 25% of them appearing once. Sequencing was carried out using naive CD8+ T cells from blood, with Jurkat cell RNA spiked in. Subset reported: FACS-sorted CD8+CD4-CCR7+CD45RA+ naive T cells. The receptor source for this set is a human donor in good health. Some libraries in this study had Jurkat cell RNA spiked in.

This clonotype has ten or more counts. This chain connects TRBV6-5 to TRBJ1-5, with D possibly being TRBD1 (6 bases). Germline CDR1 is MNHEY and CDR2 is SVGAGI. The CDR3 sequence is 16 residues long. The V end lost 2 bases, the J end lost 7 bases, and 18 bases lay between the germline ends. The CDR3 DNA is TGTGCCAGCAGTTACGAGATCCCAGAACAGGGACAGCCCCAGCATTTT. It encodes CASSYEIPEQGQPQHF.

On this clonotype itself: This clone may be a read error of a much larger clone one base away. CDR3 nucleotides: TGTGCCGGCAGCTTACACTCCCAAGAGACCCAGTACTTC. As protein: CAGSLHSQETQYF. This rearrangement joins TRBV7-3 to TRBJ2-5; no firm D call. The CDR3 spans 13 residues. Germline lookup yields CDR1 SGHTA and CDR2 FQGTGA.

This clonotype showed up many times. V usage is TRBV19 and J usage is TRBJ2-6; D not resolved. Germline loops: CDR1 LNHDA, CDR2 SQIVND (reference sequence). V was trimmed by 3 bases and J by 4 bases, leaving 10 bases between them. The CDR3 has 15 amino acids. The CDR3 DNA reads TGTGCCAGTAGTATGAGCAGTGCCGGGGCCAACGTCCTGACTTTC. Translated: CASSMSSAGANVLTF.

CDR3 region: CATSRAYEQYF. The CDR3 DNA is TGTGCCACGAGCCGGGCCTACGAGCAGTACTTC. The chain uses TRBV6-2 or TRBV6-3 and TRBJ2-7, with D unclear. V was pared by 10 bases and J by 2 bases, with 9 bases between. Germline CDR1 reads MNHEY; CDR2 reads SVGEGT. The CDR3 has 11 amino acids.

The V and J genes are TRBV4-1 and TRBJ2-5, with D hard to call. The V and J ends lost 1 base and 3 bases respectively, with 6 bases between them. The CDR3 is 13 amino acids. Germline CDR1 MGHRA, CDR2 YSYEKL. The CDR3 spells CASSQVNKETQYF. As DNA, the CDR3 is TGCGCCAGCAGCCAAGTTAACAAAGAGACCCAGTACTTC.

This clonotype was observed a handful of times. The rearrangement joins TRBV12-3 or TRBV12-4 to TRBJ2-7, with D possibly being TRBD1 (5 bases). Trimming removed 5 bases from V and 4 bases from J, with 15 bases in between. There are 14 residues in the CDR3. This CDR3 reads CASSPYGAPYEQYF. The DNA for the CDR3 is TGTGCCAGCAGTCCCTATGGGGCTCCGTACGAGCAGTACTTC.